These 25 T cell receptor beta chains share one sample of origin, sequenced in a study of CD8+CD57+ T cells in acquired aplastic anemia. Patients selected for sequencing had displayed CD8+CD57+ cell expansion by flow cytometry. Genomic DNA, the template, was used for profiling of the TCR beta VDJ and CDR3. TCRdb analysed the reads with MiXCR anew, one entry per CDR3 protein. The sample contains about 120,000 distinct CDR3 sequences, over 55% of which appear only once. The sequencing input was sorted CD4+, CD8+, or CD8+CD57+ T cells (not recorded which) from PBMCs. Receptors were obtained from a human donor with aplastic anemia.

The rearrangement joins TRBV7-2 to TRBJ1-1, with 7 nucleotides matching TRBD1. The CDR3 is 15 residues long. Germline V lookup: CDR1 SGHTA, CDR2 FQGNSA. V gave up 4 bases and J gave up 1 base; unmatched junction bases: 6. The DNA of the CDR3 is TGTGCCAGCAGCTCCGCCGGGACAGCGAACACTGAAGCTTTCTTT. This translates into CASSSAGTANTEAFF.

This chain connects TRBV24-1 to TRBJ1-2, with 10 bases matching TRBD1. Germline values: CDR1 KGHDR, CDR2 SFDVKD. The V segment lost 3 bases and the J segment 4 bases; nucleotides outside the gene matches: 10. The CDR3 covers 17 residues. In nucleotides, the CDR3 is TGTGCCACCAGTGATCCACCGACAGGGGGCGACCGCTATGGCTACACCTTC. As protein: CATSDPPTGGDRYGYTF.

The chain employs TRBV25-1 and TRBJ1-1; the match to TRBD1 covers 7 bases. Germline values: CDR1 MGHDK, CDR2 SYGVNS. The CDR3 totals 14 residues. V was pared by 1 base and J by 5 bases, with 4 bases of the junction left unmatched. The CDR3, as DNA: TGTGCCAGCAGTGAATCGGCAGGGGGAACTGAAGCTTTCTTT. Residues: CASSESAGGTEAFF.

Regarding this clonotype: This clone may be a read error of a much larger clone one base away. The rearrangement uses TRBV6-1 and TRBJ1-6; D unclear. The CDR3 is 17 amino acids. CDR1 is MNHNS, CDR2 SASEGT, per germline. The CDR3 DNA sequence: TGTGCCAGCAGACAAGGACTGTTTATCTCCTATAGTTCACCCCTCCACTTT. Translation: CASRQGLFISYSSPLHF.

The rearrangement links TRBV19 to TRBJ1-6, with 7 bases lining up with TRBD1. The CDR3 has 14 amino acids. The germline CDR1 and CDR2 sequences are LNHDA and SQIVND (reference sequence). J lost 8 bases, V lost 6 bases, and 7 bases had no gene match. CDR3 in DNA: TGTGCCAGTAGCGCGACAGGGTCCCATTCACCCCTCCACTTT. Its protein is CASSATGSHSPLHF.

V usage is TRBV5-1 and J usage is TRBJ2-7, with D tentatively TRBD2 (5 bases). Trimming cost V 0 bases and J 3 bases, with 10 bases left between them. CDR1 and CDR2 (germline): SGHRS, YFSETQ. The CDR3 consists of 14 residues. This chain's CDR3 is CASSLAGDIYEQYF. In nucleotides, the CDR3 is TGCGCCAGCAGCTTGGCCGGGGATATCTACGAGCAGTACTTC.

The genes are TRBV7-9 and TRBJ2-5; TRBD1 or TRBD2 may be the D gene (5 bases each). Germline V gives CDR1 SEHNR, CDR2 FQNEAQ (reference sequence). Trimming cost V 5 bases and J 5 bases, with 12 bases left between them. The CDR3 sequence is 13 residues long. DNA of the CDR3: TGTGCCAGCAGCGGGGGTTTGAGTGAGACCCAGTACTTC. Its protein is CASSGGLSETQYF.

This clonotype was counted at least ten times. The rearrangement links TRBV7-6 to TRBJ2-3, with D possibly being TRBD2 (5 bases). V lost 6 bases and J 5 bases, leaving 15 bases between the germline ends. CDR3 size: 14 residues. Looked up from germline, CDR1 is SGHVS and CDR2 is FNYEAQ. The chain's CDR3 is CASRLGRGVDTQYF. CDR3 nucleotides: TGTGCCAGCAGACTCGGACGGGGAGTAGATACGCAGTATTTT.

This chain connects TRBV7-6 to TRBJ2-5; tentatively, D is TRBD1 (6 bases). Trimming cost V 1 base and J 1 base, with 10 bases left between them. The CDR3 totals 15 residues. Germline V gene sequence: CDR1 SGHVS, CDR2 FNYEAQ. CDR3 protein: CASSLGRTVQETQYF. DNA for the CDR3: TGTGCCAGCAGCTTAGGGCGGACAGTCCAAGAGACCCAGTACTTC.

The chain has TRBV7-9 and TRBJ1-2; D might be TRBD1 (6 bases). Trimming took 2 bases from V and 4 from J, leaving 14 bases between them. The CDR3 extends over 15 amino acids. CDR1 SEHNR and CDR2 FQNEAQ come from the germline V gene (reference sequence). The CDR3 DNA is TGTGCCAGCAGCTTACATCAGGGGCTCGGCTATGGCTACACCTTC. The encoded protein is CASSLHQGLGYGYTF.

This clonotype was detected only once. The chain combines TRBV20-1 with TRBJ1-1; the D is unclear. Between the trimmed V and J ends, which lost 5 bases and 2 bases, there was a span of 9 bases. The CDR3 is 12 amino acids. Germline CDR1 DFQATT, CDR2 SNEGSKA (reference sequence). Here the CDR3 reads CSASDGNTEAFF. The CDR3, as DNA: TGCAGTGCTTCGGACGGCAACACTGAAGCTTTCTTT.

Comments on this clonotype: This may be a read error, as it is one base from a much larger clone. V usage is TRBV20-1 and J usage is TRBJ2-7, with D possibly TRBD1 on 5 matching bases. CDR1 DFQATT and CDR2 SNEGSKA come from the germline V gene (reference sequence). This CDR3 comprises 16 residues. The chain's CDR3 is CSARGGRTGLPYGQYF. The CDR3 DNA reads TGCAGTGCTAGAGGGGGCCGTACCGGGCTCCCTTACGGGCAGTACTTC.

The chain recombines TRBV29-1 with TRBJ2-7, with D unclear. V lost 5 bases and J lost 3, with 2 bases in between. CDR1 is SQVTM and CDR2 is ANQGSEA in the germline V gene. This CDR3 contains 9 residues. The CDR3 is CSVSYEQYF. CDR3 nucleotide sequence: TGCAGCGTTAGCTACGAGCAGTACTTC.

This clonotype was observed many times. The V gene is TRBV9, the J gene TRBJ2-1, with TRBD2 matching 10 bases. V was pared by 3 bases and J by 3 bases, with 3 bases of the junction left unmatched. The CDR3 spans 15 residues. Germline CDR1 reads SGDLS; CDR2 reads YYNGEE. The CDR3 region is CASSGGLADYNEQFF. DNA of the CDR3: TGTGCCAGCAGCGGCGGACTAGCGGACTACAATGAGCAGTTCTTC.

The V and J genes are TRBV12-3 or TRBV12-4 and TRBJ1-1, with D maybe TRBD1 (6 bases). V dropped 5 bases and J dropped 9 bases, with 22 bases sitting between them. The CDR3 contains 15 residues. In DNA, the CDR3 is TGTGCCAGCAGTCCCCGACAGGCCGGCATGCCACAAGCTTTCTTT. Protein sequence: CASSPRQAGMPQAFF.

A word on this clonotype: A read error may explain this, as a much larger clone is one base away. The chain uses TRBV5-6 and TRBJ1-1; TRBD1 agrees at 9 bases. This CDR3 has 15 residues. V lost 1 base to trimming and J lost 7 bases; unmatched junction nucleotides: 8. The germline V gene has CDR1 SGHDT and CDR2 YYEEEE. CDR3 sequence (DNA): TGTGCCAGCAGCTTGCGATGGACAGGGGACATTGAAGCTTTCTTT. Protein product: CASSLRWTGDIEAFF.

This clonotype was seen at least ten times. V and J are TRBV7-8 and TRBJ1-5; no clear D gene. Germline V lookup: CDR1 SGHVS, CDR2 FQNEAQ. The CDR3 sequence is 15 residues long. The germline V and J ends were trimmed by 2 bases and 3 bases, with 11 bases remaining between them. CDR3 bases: TGTGCCAGCAGCTTAATAGGCACTATCAATCAGCCCCAGCATTTT. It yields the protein CASSLIGTINQPQHF.

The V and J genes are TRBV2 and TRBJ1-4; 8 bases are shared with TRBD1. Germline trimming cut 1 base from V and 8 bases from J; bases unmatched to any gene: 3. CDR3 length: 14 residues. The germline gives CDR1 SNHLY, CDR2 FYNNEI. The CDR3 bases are TGTGCCAGCAGTGAAGGGACAGGGAACGAAAAACTGTTTTTT. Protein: CASSEGTGNEKLFF.

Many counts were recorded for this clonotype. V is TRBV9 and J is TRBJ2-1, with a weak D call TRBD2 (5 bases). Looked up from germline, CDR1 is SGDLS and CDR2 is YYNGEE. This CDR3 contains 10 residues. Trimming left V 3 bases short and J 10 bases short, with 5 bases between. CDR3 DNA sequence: TGTGCCAGCAGCGGAGGGGAGCAGTTCTTC. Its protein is CASSGGEQFF.

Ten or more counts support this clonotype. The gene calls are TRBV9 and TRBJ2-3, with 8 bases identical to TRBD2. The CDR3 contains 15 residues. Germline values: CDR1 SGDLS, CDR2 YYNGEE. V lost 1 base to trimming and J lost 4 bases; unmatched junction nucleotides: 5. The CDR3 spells CASSVSGRGADTQYF. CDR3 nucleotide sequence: TGTGCCAGCAGCGTAAGCGGGAGAGGGGCAGATACGCAGTATTTT.

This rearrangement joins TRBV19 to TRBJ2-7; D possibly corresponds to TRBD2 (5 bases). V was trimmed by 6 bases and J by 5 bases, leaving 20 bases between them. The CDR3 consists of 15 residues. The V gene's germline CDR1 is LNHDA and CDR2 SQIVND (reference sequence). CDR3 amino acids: CASRPRGPAPHEQYF. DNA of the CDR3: TGTGCCAGTAGACCCAGAGGGCCCGCCCCCCACGAGCAGTACTTC. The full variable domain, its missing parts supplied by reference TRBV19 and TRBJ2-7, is DGGITQSPKYLFRKEGQNVTLSCEQNLNHDAMYWYRQDPGQGLRLIYYSQIVNDFQKGDIAEGYSVSREKKESFPLTVTSAQKNPTAFYLCASRPRGPAPHEQYFGPGTRLTVT.

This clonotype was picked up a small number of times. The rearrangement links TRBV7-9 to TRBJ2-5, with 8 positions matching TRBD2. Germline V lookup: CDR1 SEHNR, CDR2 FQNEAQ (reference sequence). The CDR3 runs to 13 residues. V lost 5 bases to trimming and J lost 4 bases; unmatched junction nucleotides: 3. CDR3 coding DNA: TGTGCCAGCAGCCGTAGCGGGGCAGAGACCCAGTACTTC. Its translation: CASSRSGAETQYF.

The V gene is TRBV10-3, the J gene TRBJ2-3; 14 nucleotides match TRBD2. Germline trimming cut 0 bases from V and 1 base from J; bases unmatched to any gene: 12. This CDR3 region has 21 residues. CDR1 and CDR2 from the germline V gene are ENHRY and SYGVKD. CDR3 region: CAISESKGTSGGKVGTDTQYF. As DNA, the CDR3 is TGTGCCATCAGTGAGTCGAAAGGGACTAGCGGGGGCAAGGTCGGCACAGATACGCAGTATTTT.

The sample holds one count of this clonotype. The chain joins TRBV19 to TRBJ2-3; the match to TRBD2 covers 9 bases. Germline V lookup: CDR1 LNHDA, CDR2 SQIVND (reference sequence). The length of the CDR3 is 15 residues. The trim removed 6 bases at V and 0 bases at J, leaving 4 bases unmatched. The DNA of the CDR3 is TGTGCCAGTAGGCGGCTAGCGGGGAGCACAGATACGCAGTATTTT. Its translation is CASRRLAGSTDTQYF.

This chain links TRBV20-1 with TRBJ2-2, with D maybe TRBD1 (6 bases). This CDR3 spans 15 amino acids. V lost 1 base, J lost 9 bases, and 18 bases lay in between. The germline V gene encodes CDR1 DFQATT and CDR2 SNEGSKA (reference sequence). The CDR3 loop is CSARVDSGWSRELFF. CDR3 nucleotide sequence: TGCAGTGCTAGAGTGGACAGTGGGTGGTCCAGGGAGCTGTTTTTT.